The 21 T cell receptor beta chains below all came from one sample that was sequenced in a study of blood T cell repertoires in COVID-19. Clones were sequenced by immunoSEQ multiplex PCR, and TCRdb holds only the in-frame ones, with some missing. The sample consists of approximately 210,000 clones, under 90% of them appearing once. The material sequenced was PBMCs or T cells enriched from blood (not recorded which). These TCRs come from a woman between 45 and 60 years old with acute COVID-19.

The rearrangement uses TRBV30 and TRBJ2-7, with TRBD1 matching over 9 bases. Per the germline V gene, CDR1 is GTSNPN and CDR2 is SVGIG (reference sequence). The CDR3 totals 15 residues. Trimming removed 3 bases from V and 2 bases from J; junction bases left unmatched: 8. CDR3 sequence: CAWRGPGTGTYEQYF. CDR3 coding DNA: TGTGCCTGGAGGGGCCCCGGGACAGGGACCTACGAGCAGTACTTC. The entire variable domain, with the rest obtained from reference TRBV30 and TRBJ2-7, is as follows: SQTIHQWPATLVQPVGSPLSLECTVEGTSNPNLYWYRQAAGRGLQLLFYSVGIGQISSEVPQNLSASRPQDRQFILSSKKLLLSDSGFYLCAWRGPGTGTYEQYFGPGTRLTVT.

A single count supports this clone. The V gene is TRBV7-2, the J gene TRBJ2-6; D is perhaps TRBD1 (6 bases). Germline assignment: CDR1 SGHTA and CDR2 FQGNSA. The CDR3 spans 16 residues. Trimming left V 5 bases short and J 4 bases short, with 15 bases between. The CDR3 loop reads CASSPSGAHGANVLTF. Here the CDR3 DNA reads TGTGCCAGCAGCCCCTCAGGGGCGCACGGGGCCAACGTCCTGACTTTC.

This clone was detected only a few times. The chain links TRBV19 to TRBJ1-1; D is unresolved. The CDR3 has 14 residues. Trimming cost V 1 base and J 1 base, with 7 bases left between them. Looked up from germline, CDR1 is LNHDA and CDR2 is SQIVND (reference sequence). CDR3 nucleotides: TGTGCCAGTAGTATAGTATCGGGGAACACTGAAGCTTTCTTT. This encodes CASSIVSGNTEAFF.

The V and J genes are TRBV7-2 and TRBJ2-7, with 7 bases fitting TRBD2. The CDR3 sequence is 16 residues long. The J segment lost 2 bases and the V segment lost 2 bases, leaving 9 bases of the junction unmatched. Germline CDR1 SGHTA, CDR2 FQGNSA. CDR3 DNA: TGTGCCAGCAGCTTAAGGGGCGGGGGAGCCCCCTACGAGCAGTACTTC. This sequence encodes CASSLRGGGAPYEQYF.

V usage is TRBV5-4 and J usage is TRBJ2-2; 8 bases are shared with TRBD2. The J segment lost 4 bases and the V segment lost 6 bases, leaving 5 bases of the junction unmatched. This CDR3 spans 14 amino acids. Germline CDR1 SGHNT, CDR2 YYREEE (reference sequence). The CDR3: CASISGGGTGELFF. CDR3 bases: TGTGCCAGCATTTCCGGGGGGGGCACCGGGGAGCTGTTTTTT.

The chain is built from TRBV28 and TRBJ1-5, with unresolved D. Trimming shortened V by 8 bases and J by 2 bases, and 19 bases separated the two germline ends. This CDR3 region has 16 residues. Germline CDR1 reads MDHEN; CDR2 reads SYDVKM. In DNA, the CDR3 is TGTGCCAGCCTGGGGTGGGGAGTCTCGGGCAATCAGCCCCAGCATTTT. This encodes CASLGWGVSGNQPQHF. Based on the CDR3 plus reference TRBV28 and TRBJ1-5, the full variable domain is DVKVTQSSRYLVKRTGEKVFLECVQDMDHENMFWYRQDPGLGLRLIYFSYDVKMKEKGDIPEGYSVSREKKERFSLILESASTNQTSMYLCASLGWGVSGNQPQHFGDGTRLSIL.

This sequence joins TRBV6-2 or TRBV6-3 and TRBJ2-2, with 12 nucleotides matching TRBD2. V lost 5 bases and J lost 2; bases outside the gene matches: 12. Germline assignment: CDR1 MNHEY and CDR2 SVGEGT. CDR3 length equals 19 residues. The CDR3 nucleotides read TGTGCCAGCAGTCGCCTGGCTAGCGGGGGGGGAACAAACACCGGGGAGCTGTTTTTT. Amino acids: CASSRLASGGGTNTGELFF.

The chain joins TRBV12-3 or TRBV12-4 to TRBJ1-1; no clear D gene. Trimming stripped 7 bases from V and 11 bases from J, with 20 bases between. The CDR3 extends over 13 amino acids. The CDR3: CASTPGQPRGAFF. In DNA, the CDR3 is TGTGCCAGCACTCCGGGCCAACCCCGCGGGGCTTTCTTT.

This clone showed up just once. V and J are TRBV19 and TRBJ1-1; TRBD1 might be the D (6 bases). V dropped 6 bases and J dropped 4 bases, with 9 bases sitting between them. Germline V gene data show CDR1 as LNHDA and CDR2 as SQIVND (reference sequence). The CDR3 extends over 12 amino acids. CDR3 region: CASSYRATEAFF. Here the CDR3 DNA reads TGTGCCAGTAGCTACAGGGCCACTGAAGCTTTCTTT.

This clone was seen a few times. The J gene is TRBJ2-2, the V gene TRBV6-2 or TRBV6-3; 10 bases match TRBD2. V lost 0 bases to trimming and J lost 6 bases; unmatched junction nucleotides: 10. The CDR3 runs 18 residues. Germline CDR1 is MNHEY and CDR2 is SVGEGT. CDR3 coding DNA: TGTGCCAGCAGTTACTCCCTAGCGGGAGACTTTGATCCCGGGGAGCTGTTTTTT. This codes for CASSYSLAGDFDPGELFF.

The chain combines TRBV7-2 with TRBJ1-4, with 11 positions matching TRBD1. The CDR3 runs 15 residues. Germline lookup yields CDR1 SGHTA and CDR2 FQGNSA. V lost 5 bases, J lost 7 bases, and 6 bases stayed unmatched. The CDR3 DNA sequence: TGTGCCAGCAGCCACACAGGGACAGGGGGTGAAAAACTGTTTTTT. Translating gives CASSHTGTGGEKLFF.

The J gene is TRBJ2-6, the V gene TRBV28; D is unclear. Germline-derived CDR1 and CDR2 are MDHEN and SYDVKM. This CDR3 is built from 12 residues. The CDR3 region is CAVTGGANVLTF. CDR3 DNA sequence: TGTGCAGTGACTGGTGGGGCCAACGTCCTGACTTTC. The variable domain in full, with the rest retrieved from reference TRBV28 and TRBJ2-6, is DVKVTQSSRYLVKRTGEKVFLECVQDMDHENMFWYRQDPGLGLRLIYFSYDVKMKEKGDIPEGYSVSREKKERFSLILESASTNQTSMYLCAVTGGANVLTFGAGSRLTVL.

The chain uses TRBV6-6 and TRBJ1-5; 8 nucleotides agree with TRBD1. This CDR3 comprises 16 residues. Per germline, CDR1 MNHNY and CDR2 SVGAGI (reference sequence). The J segment lost 6 bases and the V segment lost 2 bases, leaving 9 bases of the junction unmatched. The CDR3 is CASSYHGQGGGQPQHF. The CDR3 DNA reads as TGTGCCAGCAGTTACCACGGACAGGGCGGAGGTCAGCCCCAGCATTTT.

The rearrangement joins TRBV23-1 to TRBJ1-3, with no clear D. TRBV23-1 is flagged as an ORF with uncertain function. The CDR3 length is 18 residues. The V and J ends lost 2 bases and 8 bases respectively, with 25 bases between them. The CDR3 loop reads CASSQLLPVRFERDTIYF. CDR3 nucleotides: TGCGCCAGCAGTCAACTACTACCAGTTCGATTTGAGAGGGACACCATATATTTT.

This chain uses TRBV7-2 with TRBJ2-1, with D maybe TRBD1 (7 bases). V shed 5 bases and J shed 7 bases, with 24 bases lying between them. The CDR3 runs to 17 residues. Germline V gene data show CDR1 as SGHTA and CDR2 as FQGNSA. CDR3 region: CASSRRDVTSGGNEQFF. The CDR3 region has the DNA TGTGCCAGCAGCCGCCGGGACGTAACCTCAGGGGGGAATGAGCAGTTCTTC.

J is TRBJ2-7 and V is TRBV4-3; 8 positions agree with TRBD2. The V gene end was trimmed by 0 bases and the J gene end by 5 bases; junction bases not matched to a gene: 9. Germline V gene sequence: CDR1 LGHNA, CDR2 YSLEER. The CDR3 runs 16 residues. As DNA, the CDR3 is TGCGCCAGCAGCCAAGATTACGGGACTAGTTTAGACGAGCAGTACTTC. Translated, it gives CASSQDYGTSLDEQYF.

The V call is TRBV29-1, the J call TRBJ1-2; the D gene is possibly TRBD1 (5 bases). Between the trimmed V and J ends, which lost 5 bases and 6 bases, there was a span of 22 bases. The CDR3 extends over 15 amino acids. Germline values: CDR1 SQVTM, CDR2 ANQGSEA. The CDR3 bases are TGCAGCGTTAGTCTGGCAGGGATTGGGGCGAATGGCTACACCTTC. The encoded protein is CSVSLAGIGANGYTF.

The J gene is TRBJ2-1, the V gene TRBV7-3; D remains unclear. The germline V gene encodes CDR1 SGHTA and CDR2 FQGTGA. The CDR3 spans 13 residues. V lost 2 bases and J lost 7, with 9 bases in between. CDR3 coding DNA: TGTGCCAGCAGCTTAGCGGCGGCGAATGAGCAGTTCTTC. Protein sequence: CASSLAAANEQFF.

Notes on this clone: This likely reflects a read error, since a far larger clone is one base away. The chain combines TRBV27 with TRBJ2-1; TRBD2 matches at 10 bases. The length of the CDR3 is 14 residues. With 4 bases clipped from V and 7 bases from J, the junction kept 4 bases outside the gene matches. CDR1 and CDR2 from the germline V gene are MNHEY and SMNVEV (reference sequence). The CDR3 DNA reads as TGTGCCAGCAGTTGGGCACTAGCGGGGAATGAGCAGTTCTTC. Its translation is CASSWALAGNEQFF.

The chain is built from TRBV7-2 and TRBJ2-3; 11 positions agree with TRBD2. The length of the CDR3 is 16 residues. CDR1 SGHTA and CDR2 FQGNSA come from the germline V gene. The V and J ends lost 2 bases and 0 bases, in that order; junction bases with no gene match: 1. CDR3 DNA sequence: TGTGCCAGCAGCTTACGACTAGCGGGGAGCACAGATACGCAGTATTTT. Its translation: CASSLRLAGSTDTQYF. Full variable domain (remainder filled in from reference TRBV7-2 and TRBJ2-3): GAGVSQSPSNKVTEKGKDVELRCDPISGHTALYWYRQSLGQGLEFLIYFQGNSAPDKSGLPSDRFSAERTGGSVSTLTIQRTQQEDSAVYLCASSLRLAGSTDTQYFGPGTRLTVL.

This clone was seen only a few times. The chain recombines TRBV24-1 with TRBJ1-1; possible D gene TRBD1, 5 bases. Trimming stripped 4 bases from V and 12 bases from J, with 17 bases between. CDR1 and CDR2 (germline): KGHDR, SFDVKD. There are 13 residues in the CDR3. In DNA form, the CDR3 reads TGTGCCACCAGTGACCATAATAGCGGGGGACCTTTCTTT. Translating gives CATSDHNSGGPFF.